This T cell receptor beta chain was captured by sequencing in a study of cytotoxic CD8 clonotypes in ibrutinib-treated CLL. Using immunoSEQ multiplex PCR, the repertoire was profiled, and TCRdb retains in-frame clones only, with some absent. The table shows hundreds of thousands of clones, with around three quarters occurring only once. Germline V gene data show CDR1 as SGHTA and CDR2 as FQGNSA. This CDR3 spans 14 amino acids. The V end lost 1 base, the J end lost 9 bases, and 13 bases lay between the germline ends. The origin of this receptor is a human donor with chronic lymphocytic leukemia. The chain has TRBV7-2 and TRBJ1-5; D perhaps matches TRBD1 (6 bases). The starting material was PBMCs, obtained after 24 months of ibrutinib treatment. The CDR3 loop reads CASSLGDTLGPQHF. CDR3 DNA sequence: TGTGCCAGCAGCTTAGGGGACACCCTCGGGCCCCAGCATTTT.